This T cell receptor (beta chain) came from a study of cytomegalovirus exposure and HLA in healthy donors. Overall study findings and caveats: CMV serostatus was the only immune exposure information that was available. In a later analysis, specific HLA alleles were associated with 15,000 to 20,000 TCR beta sequences at a 0.05 false discovery rate. Presence/absence analyses supposed approximately even sequencing depth among donors.

Comments on this clone: The antigen is undetermined.

The PCR was carried out with 60 Vbeta primers and 13 Jbeta primers. Authors' processing steps: As a later analysis found, there were 82 million or so unique TCR beta chains, of which roughly 11 million were shared. Data came from immunoSEQ multiplex PCR; TCRdb stores just in-frame clones and leaves some out. V and J calls plus clone size are reproduced from that table; the DNA served to infer D and trimming. The sample holds under 250,000 clones; roughly 82% are singletons and the top ten take 6%. The CDR3 extends over 14 amino acids. Germline loops: CDR1 SQVTM, CDR2 ANQGSEA. Trimming cost V 6 bases and J 2 bases; bases outside gene matches: 9.

This clonotype originated in a middle-aged man in good health and CMV-seropositive. The gene calls are TRBV29-1 and TRBJ2-5; 7 bases match TRBD1. Sequenced material: PBMCs. CDR3: CSVRDTGVQETQYF. CDR3 nucleotide sequence: TGCAGCGTGAGGGATACAGGGGTGCAAGAGACCCAGTACTTC.